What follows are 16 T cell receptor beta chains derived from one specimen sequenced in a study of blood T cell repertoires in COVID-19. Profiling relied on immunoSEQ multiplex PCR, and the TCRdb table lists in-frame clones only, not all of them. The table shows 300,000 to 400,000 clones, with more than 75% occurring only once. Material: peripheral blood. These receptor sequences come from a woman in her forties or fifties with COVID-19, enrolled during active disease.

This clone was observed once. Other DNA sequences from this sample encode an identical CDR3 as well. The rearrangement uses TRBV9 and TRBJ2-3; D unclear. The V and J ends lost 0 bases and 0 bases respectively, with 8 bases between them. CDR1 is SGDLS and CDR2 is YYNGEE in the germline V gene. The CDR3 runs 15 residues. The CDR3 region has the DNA TGTGCCAGCAGCGTAGTCTTGGCTAGCACAGATACGCAGTATTTT. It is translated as CASSVVLASTDTQYF.

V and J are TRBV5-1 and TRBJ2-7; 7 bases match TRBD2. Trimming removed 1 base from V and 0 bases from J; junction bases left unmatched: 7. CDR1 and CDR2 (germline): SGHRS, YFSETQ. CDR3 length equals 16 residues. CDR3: CASSLLGGRGSYEQYF. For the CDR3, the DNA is TGCGCCAGCAGCTTGTTGGGCGGGAGAGGCTCCTACGAGCAGTACTTC.

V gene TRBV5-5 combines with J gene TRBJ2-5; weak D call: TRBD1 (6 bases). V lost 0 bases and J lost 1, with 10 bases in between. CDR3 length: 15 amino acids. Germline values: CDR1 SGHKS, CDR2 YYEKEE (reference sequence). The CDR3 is CASSLAGTTQETQYF. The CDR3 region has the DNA TGTGCCAGCAGCTTGGCCGGGACAACCCAAGAGACCCAGTACTTC. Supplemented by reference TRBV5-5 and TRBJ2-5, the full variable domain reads DAGVTQSPTHLIKTRGQQVTLRCSPISGHKSVSWYQQVLGQGPQFIFQYYEKEERGRGNFPDRFSARQFPNYSSELNVNALLLGDSALYLCASSLAGTTQETQYFGPGTRLLVL.

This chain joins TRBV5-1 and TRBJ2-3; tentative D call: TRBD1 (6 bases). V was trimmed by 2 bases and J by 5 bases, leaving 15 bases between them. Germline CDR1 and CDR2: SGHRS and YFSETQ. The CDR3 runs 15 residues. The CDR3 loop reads CASSLTGWSGDTQYF. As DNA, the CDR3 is TGCGCCAGCAGCTTAACAGGGTGGAGTGGAGATACGCAGTATTTT.

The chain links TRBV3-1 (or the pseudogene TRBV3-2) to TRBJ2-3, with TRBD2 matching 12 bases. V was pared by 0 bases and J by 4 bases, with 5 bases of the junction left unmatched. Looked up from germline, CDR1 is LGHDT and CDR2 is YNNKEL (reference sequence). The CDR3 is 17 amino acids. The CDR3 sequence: CASSQELTSGSADTQYF. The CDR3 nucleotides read TGTGCCAGCAGCCAAGAATTGACTAGCGGGAGCGCAGATACGCAGTATTTT.

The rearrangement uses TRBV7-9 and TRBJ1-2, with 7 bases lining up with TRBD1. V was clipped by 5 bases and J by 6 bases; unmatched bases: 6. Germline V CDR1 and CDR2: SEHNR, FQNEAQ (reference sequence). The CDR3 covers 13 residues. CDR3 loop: CASSKLDRDGYTF. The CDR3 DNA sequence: TGTGCCAGCAGCAAACTAGACAGGGATGGCTACACCTTC.

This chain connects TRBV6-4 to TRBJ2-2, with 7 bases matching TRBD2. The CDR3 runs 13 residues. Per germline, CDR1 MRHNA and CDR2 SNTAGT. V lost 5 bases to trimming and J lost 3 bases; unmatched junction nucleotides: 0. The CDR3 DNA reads TGTGCCAGCAGTAGCGGGGACACCGGGGAGCTGTTTTTT. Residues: CASSSGDTGELFF.

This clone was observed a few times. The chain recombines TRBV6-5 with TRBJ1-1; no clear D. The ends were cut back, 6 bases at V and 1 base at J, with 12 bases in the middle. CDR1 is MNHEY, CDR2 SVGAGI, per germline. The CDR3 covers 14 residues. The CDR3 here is CASSQLRGNTEAFF. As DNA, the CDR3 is TGTGCCAGCAGCCAACTGCGGGGGAACACTGAAGCTTTCTTT.

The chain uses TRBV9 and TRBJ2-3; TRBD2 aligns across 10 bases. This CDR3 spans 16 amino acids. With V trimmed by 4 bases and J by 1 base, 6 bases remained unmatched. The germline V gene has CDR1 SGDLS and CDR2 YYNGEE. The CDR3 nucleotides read TGTGCCAGCAGCCCGTGGGGGACTAGCGGCACAGATACGCAGTATTTT. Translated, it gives CASSPWGTSGTDTQYF.

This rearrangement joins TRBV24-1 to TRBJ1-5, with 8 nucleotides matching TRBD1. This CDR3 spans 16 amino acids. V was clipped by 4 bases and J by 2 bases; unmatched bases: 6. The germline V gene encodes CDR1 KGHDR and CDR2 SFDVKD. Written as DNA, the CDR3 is TGTGCCACCAGTGAAGGGACAGGAGATCGCAATCAGCCCCAGCATTTT. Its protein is CATSEGTGDRNQPQHF.

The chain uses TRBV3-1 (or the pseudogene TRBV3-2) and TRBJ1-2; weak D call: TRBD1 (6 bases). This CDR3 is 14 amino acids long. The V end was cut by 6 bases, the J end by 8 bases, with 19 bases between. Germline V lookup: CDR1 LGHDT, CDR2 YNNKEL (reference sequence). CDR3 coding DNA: TGTGCCAGCAGGTCGGGAAAAGGGGGTTCCGGCTACACCTTC. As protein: CASRSGKGGSGYTF.

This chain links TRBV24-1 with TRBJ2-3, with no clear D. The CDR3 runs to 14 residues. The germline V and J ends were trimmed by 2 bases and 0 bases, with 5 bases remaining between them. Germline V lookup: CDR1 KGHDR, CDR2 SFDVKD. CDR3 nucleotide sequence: TGTGCCACCAGTGATTCTCGGAGCACAGATACGCAGTATTTT. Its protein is CATSDSRSTDTQYF.

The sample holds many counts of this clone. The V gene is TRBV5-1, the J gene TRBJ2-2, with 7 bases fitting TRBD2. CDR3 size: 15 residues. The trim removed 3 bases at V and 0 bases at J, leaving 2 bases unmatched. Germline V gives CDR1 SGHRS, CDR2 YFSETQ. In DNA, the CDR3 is TGCGCCAGCAGCTACGGACTAGCGAACACCGGGGAGCTGTTTTTT. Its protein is CASSYGLANTGELFF.

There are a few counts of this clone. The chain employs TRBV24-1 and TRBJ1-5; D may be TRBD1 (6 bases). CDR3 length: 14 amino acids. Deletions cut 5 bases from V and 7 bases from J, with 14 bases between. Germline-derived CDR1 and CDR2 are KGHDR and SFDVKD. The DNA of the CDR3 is TGTGCCACCAGTGGCACAGGGTATCGGCAGCCCCAGCATTTT. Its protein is CATSGTGYRQPQHF.

CDR3 DNA: TGTGCCAGCAGTAGGACCGGGACAGTTTACTACGAGCAGTACTTC. This sequence encodes CASSRTGTVYYEQYF. V and J are TRBV6-5 and TRBJ2-7; TRBD1 aligns across 7 bases. CDR3 length equals 15 residues. Trimming cost V 5 bases and J 3 bases; bases outside gene matches: 10. Germline V CDR1 and CDR2: MNHEY, SVGAGI.

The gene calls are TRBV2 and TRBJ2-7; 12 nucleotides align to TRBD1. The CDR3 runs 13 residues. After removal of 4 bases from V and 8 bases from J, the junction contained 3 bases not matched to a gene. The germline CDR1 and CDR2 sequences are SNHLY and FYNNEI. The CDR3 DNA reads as TGTGCCAGCAGTGTGGGGACAGGGGGCAAGCAGTACTTC. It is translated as CASSVGTGGKQYF.